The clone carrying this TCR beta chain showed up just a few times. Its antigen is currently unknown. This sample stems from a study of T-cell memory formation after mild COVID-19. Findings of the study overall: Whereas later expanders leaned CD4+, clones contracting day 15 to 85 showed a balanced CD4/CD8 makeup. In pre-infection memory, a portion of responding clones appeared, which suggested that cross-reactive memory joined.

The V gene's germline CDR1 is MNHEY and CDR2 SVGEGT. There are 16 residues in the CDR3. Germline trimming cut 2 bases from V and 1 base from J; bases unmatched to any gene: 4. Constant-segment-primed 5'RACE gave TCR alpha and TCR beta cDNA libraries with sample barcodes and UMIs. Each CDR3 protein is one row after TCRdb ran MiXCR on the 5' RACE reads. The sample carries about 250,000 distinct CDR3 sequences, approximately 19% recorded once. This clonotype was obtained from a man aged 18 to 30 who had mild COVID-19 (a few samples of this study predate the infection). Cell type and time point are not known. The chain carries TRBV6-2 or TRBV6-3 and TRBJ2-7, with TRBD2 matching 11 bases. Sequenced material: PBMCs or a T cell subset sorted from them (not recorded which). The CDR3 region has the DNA TGTGCCAGCAGTTACGGGCTAGCGGGGGGATCCTACGAGCAGTACTTC. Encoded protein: CASSYGLAGGSYEQYF.